The 21 T cell receptor beta chains reported below all come from one sample, sequenced in a study of blood T cell repertoires in COVID-19. TCRdb keeps only in-frame clones here, not all; method: immunoSEQ multiplex PCR. The sample records approximately 400,000 clones, roughly four fifths being singletons. The source material was PBMCs or T cells enriched from blood (not recorded which). The receptors derive from a woman aged 50 to 65 who had recovered from COVID-19.

The genes are TRBV9 and TRBJ1-2; the D gene is possibly TRBD1 (5 bases). Germline V gives CDR1 SGDLS, CDR2 YYNGEE. V was clipped by 0 bases and J by 4 bases, with 13 bases between them. The CDR3 is made up of 15 amino acids. Here the CDR3 reads CASSVGQPVTYGYTF. CDR3 coding DNA: TGTGCCAGCAGCGTAGGACAGCCGGTTACCTATGGCTACACCTTC.

The CDR3 nucleotides are TGTGCCAGCAGCTTAGTAGTAGGCGGGGGCGCGAACACCGGGGAGCTGTTTTTT. Its protein product is CASSLVVGGGANTGELFF. The chain couples TRBV7-2 to TRBJ2-2; D is possibly TRBD2 (7 bases). CDR1 is SGHTA and CDR2 is FQGNSA in the germline V gene. Between the trimmed V and J ends, which lost 1 base and 0 bases, there was a span of 15 bases. There are 18 residues in the CDR3.

This chain links TRBV19 with TRBJ2-1; D may be TRBD2 (7 bases). Germline loops: CDR1 LNHDA, CDR2 SQIVND (reference sequence). The CDR3 is 16 residues long. The V and J ends lost 1 base and 7 bases respectively, with 17 bases between them. DNA of the CDR3: TGTGCCAGTAGTATAGGGGGGGGCTTGGGAGGAAATGAGCAGTTCTTC. This encodes CASSIGGGLGGNEQFF.

This clone turned up a few times. J is TRBJ1-2 and V is TRBV9; perhaps TRBD1 as D (5 bases). The CDR3 is made up of 14 amino acids. Trimming stripped 3 bases from V and 5 bases from J, with 14 bases between. Germline loops: CDR1 SGDLS, CDR2 YYNGEE. The CDR3 coding sequence is TGTGCCAGCAGCGGTGACAGATGGGGTTATGGCTACACCTTC. It specifies CASSGDRWGYGYTF.

This chain connects TRBV7-2 to TRBJ2-7, with 7 bases lining up with TRBD2. The CDR3 consists of 14 residues. CDR1 is SGHTA and CDR2 is FQGNSA in the germline V gene. The V segment lost 2 bases and the J segment 4 bases; nucleotides outside the gene matches: 5. The CDR3 reads CASSLNPRGYEQYF. The CDR3 bases are TGTGCCAGCAGCTTAAACCCGCGGGGGTACGAGCAGTACTTC.

V and J are TRBV27 and TRBJ2-1; the match to TRBD1 covers 8 bases. The V gene's germline CDR1 is MNHEY and CDR2 SMNVEV (reference sequence). V trimming: 5 bases; J trimming: 0 bases; junction bases outside the gene matches: 9. The CDR3 loop spans 17 amino acids. CDR3 loop: CASSPLSGGYSYNEQFF. Written as DNA, the CDR3 is TGTGCCAGCAGTCCACTATCAGGGGGCTACTCCTACAATGAGCAGTTCTTC.

The CDR3 here is CASSFDPGFGQFF. As DNA, the CDR3 is TGTGCCAGCAGCTTTGATCCGGGGTTCGGGCAGTTCTTC. The chain couples TRBV7-9 to TRBJ2-1; a possible D gene is TRBD2 (5 bases). This CDR3 is built from 13 residues. Germline values: CDR1 SEHNR, CDR2 FQNEAQ (reference sequence). The V and J ends lost 3 bases and 12 bases respectively, with 15 bases between them.

As regards this clone: This CDR3 is also generated by other DNA sequences in the sample. The chain combines TRBV4-1 with TRBJ1-2, with 10 bases that match TRBD1. The CDR3 covers 16 residues. V trimming: 0 bases; J trimming: 2 bases; junction bases outside the gene matches: 3. Germline-derived CDR1 and CDR2 are MGHRA and YSYEKL. The CDR3 bases are TGCGCCAGCAGCCAAGAGACAGGGGGCCCCAACTATGGCTACACCTTC. It encodes CASSQETGGPNYGYTF.

This chain joins TRBV14 and TRBJ1-1; D is possibly TRBD1 (5 bases). V was clipped by 2 bases and J by 5 bases, with 12 bases between them. This CDR3 has 14 amino acids. Germline V gene sequence: CDR1 SGHDN, CDR2 FVKESK. The CDR3, as DNA: TGTGCCAGCAGCCAATATACAGGAAATACTGAAGCTTTCTTT. Translation gives CASSQYTGNTEAFF. The full variable domain, in which reference TRBV14 and TRBJ1-1 provide the parts outside the CDR3, is EAGVTQFPSHSVIEKGQTVTLRCDPISGHDNLYWYRRVMGKEIKFLLHFVKESKQDESGMPNNRFLAERTGGTYSTLKVQPAELEDSGVYFCASSQYTGNTEAFFGQGTRLTVV.

The chain employs TRBV28 and TRBJ2-7; D possibly corresponds to TRBD1 (6 bases). V lost 2 bases, J lost 2 bases, and 16 bases lay in between. The germline gives CDR1 MDHEN, CDR2 SYDVKM. The CDR3 contains 16 residues. The CDR3: CASSLPSQGATYEQYF. For the CDR3, the DNA is TGTGCCAGCAGTTTACCGTCACAGGGCGCTACCTACGAGCAGTACTTC. Full variable domain (remainder filled in from reference TRBV28 and TRBJ2-7): DVKVTQSSRYLVKRTGEKVFLECVQDMDHENMFWYRQDPGLGLRLIYFSYDVKMKEKGDIPEGYSVSREKKERFSLILESASTNQTSMYLCASSLPSQGATYEQYFGPGTRLTVT.

The chain is built from TRBV9 and TRBJ2-1; a weak D match, TRBD1 (6 bases). The CDR3 totals 15 residues. Germline lookup yields CDR1 SGDLS and CDR2 YYNGEE. The V end lost 6 bases, the J end lost 0 bases, and 13 bases lay between the germline ends. As DNA, the CDR3 is TGTGCCAGCACCAAAGGGGGAAACTCCTACAATGAGCAGTTCTTC. This encodes CASTKGGNSYNEQFF. The whole variable domain, remainder taken from reference TRBV9 and TRBJ2-1, is DSGVTQTPKHLITATGQRVTLRCSPRSGDLSVYWYQQSLDQGLQFLIQYYNGEERAKGNILERFSAQQFPDLHSELNLSSLELGDSALYFCASTKGGNSYNEQFFGPGTRLTVL.

A few counts support this clone. The chain has TRBV5-4 and TRBJ1-4, with a tentative D call TRBD1 (5 bases). This CDR3 is built from 15 residues. CDR1 SGHNT and CDR2 YYREEE come from the germline V gene (reference sequence). Trimming cost V 1 base and J 5 bases, with 12 bases left between them. CDR3 sequence reads: CASSLSRGGNEKLFF. CDR3 nucleotide sequence: TGTGCCAGCAGCTTGTCGCGGGGGGGGAATGAAAAACTGTTTTTT.

This chain uses TRBV2 with TRBJ2-1; tentative D call: TRBD2 (5 bases). Per the germline V gene, CDR1 is SNHLY and CDR2 is FYNNEI. The length of the CDR3 is 15 residues. The V end lost 6 bases, the J end lost 5 bases, and 17 bases lay between the germline ends. CDR3 sequence: CASRTSGLFNNEQFF. DNA for the CDR3: TGTGCCAGCAGGACAAGCGGACTCTTCAACAATGAGCAGTTCTTC.

This rearrangement joins TRBV28 to TRBJ1-5, with 7 nucleotides matching TRBD1. Trimming removed 8 bases from V and 0 bases from J; junction bases left unmatched: 10. This CDR3 has 16 residues. Germline V CDR1 and CDR2: MDHEN, SYDVKM. CDR3 in DNA: TGTGCCAGCCGGGCCCCCGACAGGGTTAGCAATCAGCCCCAGCATTTT. Amino acid sequence: CASRAPDRVSNQPQHF.

V and J are TRBV5-4 and TRBJ2-1; 9 bases map to TRBD2. The trim removed 3 bases at V and 10 bases at J, leaving 11 bases unmatched. Germline CDR1 is SGHNT and CDR2 is YYREEE (reference sequence). The length of the CDR3 is 15 residues. The CDR3: CASSSGLAAIAEQFF. The CDR3 bases are TGTGCCAGCAGCTCGGGACTAGCAGCTATCGCCGAGCAGTTCTTC.

The chain has TRBV28 and TRBJ1-2, with 7 bases matching TRBD1. V was pared by 2 bases and J by 7 bases, with 10 bases of the junction left unmatched. Germline V gene sequence: CDR1 MDHEN, CDR2 SYDVKM. This CDR3 has 15 amino acids. Here the CDR3 reads CASSLTPNRGGGYTF. The CDR3 region has the DNA TGTGCCAGCAGTTTAACCCCAAACAGGGGCGGTGGCTACACCTTC.

The V call is TRBV10-1, the J call TRBJ1-2; TRBD1 agrees at 10 bases. Germline loops: CDR1 WNHNN, CDR2 SYGVQD (reference sequence). J gave up 5 bases and V 4 bases, and 4 bases lay outside the gene matches. The CDR3 is made up of 14 amino acids. The CDR3 region has the DNA TGCGCCAGCAGTGGGACAGGGGGGCCTTATGGCTACACCTTC. Translated, it gives CASSGTGGPYGYTF.

The rearrangement uses TRBV18 and TRBJ2-1; 8 positions match TRBD2. Germline CDR1 KGHSH, CDR2 LQKENI. V dropped 3 bases and J dropped 8; count of bases not matched to a gene: 9. CDR3 length: 15 residues. CDR3: CASSPERLREDEQFF. The CDR3 coding sequence is TGTGCCAGCTCACCCGAAAGGTTGCGGGAGGATGAGCAGTTCTTC.

This rearrangement joins TRBV4-2 to TRBJ2-1, with TRBD2 matching over 13 bases. CDR1 and CDR2 from the germline V gene are LGHNA and YNFKEQ. The CDR3 spans 17 residues. The J segment lost 1 base and the V segment lost 3 bases, leaving 3 bases of the junction unmatched. The CDR3 protein is CASSQTSGRYSYNEQFF. CDR3 sequence (DNA): TGTGCCAGCAGCCAGACTAGCGGGAGGTATTCCTACAATGAGCAGTTCTTC.

This chain connects TRBV30 to TRBJ2-3; weak D call: TRBD2 (6 bases). Germline V lookup: CDR1 GTSNPN, CDR2 SVGIG (reference sequence). The CDR3 runs to 17 residues. Trimming left V 0 bases short and J 2 bases short, with 18 bases between. The CDR3 nucleotides are TGTGCCTGGAGTGTATACGGCCGGGGGAGGTACACAGATACGCAGTATTTT. Its translation: CAWSVYGRGRYTDTQYF. Drawing the rest from reference TRBV30 and TRBJ2-3, the complete variable domain is SQTIHQWPATLVQPVGSPLSLECTVEGTSNPNLYWYRQAAGRGLQLLFYSVGIGQISSEVPQNLSASRPQDRQFILSSKKLLLSDSGFYLCAWSVYGRGRYTDTQYFGPGTRLTVL.

The chain couples TRBV9 to TRBJ1-2; a possible D gene is TRBD1 (5 bases). The CDR3 has 12 residues. The germline CDR1 and CDR2 sequences are SGDLS and YYNGEE. The V end was cut by 4 bases, the J end by 6 bases, with 10 bases between. The CDR3: CASSPGLHGYTF. CDR3 nucleotide sequence: TGTGCCAGCAGCCCAGGGTTGCATGGCTACACCTTC.